Below, 7 T cell receptor beta chains from the same sample are listed, as sequenced in a study of cytotoxic CD8 clonotypes in ibrutinib-treated CLL. Sequenced by immunoSEQ multiplex PCR; TCRdb stores in-frame clones only, minus some. The data hold approximately 92,000 clones, with around 77% observed a single time. The sequencing used PBMCs, collected after 24 months of ibrutinib treatment. The receptor source for this set is a human donor with chronic lymphocytic leukemia.

The CDR3 reads CASSAPGRGSYEQYF. As DNA, the CDR3 is TGTGCCAGTAGTGCGCCGGGACGGGGGTCCTACGAGCAGTACTTC. This rearrangement joins TRBV19 to TRBJ2-7, with D possibly TRBD2 on 6 matching bases. The CDR3 has 15 amino acids. The ends were cut back, 5 bases at V and 1 base at J, with 15 bases in the middle. Germline CDR1 reads LNHDA; CDR2 reads SQIVND (reference sequence).

The chain has TRBV29-1 and TRBJ1-2, with 9 bases lining up with TRBD1. The trim removed 7 bases at V and 10 bases at J, leaving 7 bases unmatched. The CDR3 runs to 11 residues. Germline V gives CDR1 SQVTM, CDR2 ANQGSEA. CDR3 sequence reads: CSGQGQGVYTF. The CDR3 DNA follows: TGCAGCGGCCAGGGACAGGGTGTCTACACCTTC.

With regard to this clone: The same CDR3 is also encoded by other DNA sequences in this sample. The gene calls are TRBV2 and TRBJ2-3; possible D gene TRBD1, 6 bases. Trimming shortened V by 1 base and J by 0 bases, and 8 bases separated the two germline ends. Germline V gene sequence: CDR1 SNHLY, CDR2 FYNNEI. This CDR3 is 15 amino acids long. CDR3 sequence: CASSEGTASTDTQYF. The CDR3 DNA is TGTGCCAGCAGTGAAGGGACAGCCAGCACAGATACGCAGTATTTT.

V and J are TRBV9 and TRBJ2-2, with 8 nucleotides matching TRBD1. CDR1 SGDLS and CDR2 YYNGEE come from the germline V gene. This CDR3 has 16 amino acids. Trimming removed 0 bases from V and 1 base from J; junction bases left unmatched: 2. The CDR3 loop reads CASSVEGTGNTGELFF. DNA of the CDR3: TGTGCCAGCAGCGTAGAGGGGACAGGGAACACCGGGGAGCTGTTTTTT.

The CDR3 loop is CASKVNGYGYTF. CDR3 coding DNA: TGTGCCAGCAAGGTAAATGGCTATGGCTACACCTTC. V usage is TRBV27 and J usage is TRBJ1-2; D gene unclear. Germline V lookup: CDR1 MNHEY, CDR2 SMNVEV (reference sequence). V lost 7 bases, J lost 4 bases, and 10 bases lay in between. CDR3 size: 12 residues.

In this sample, this clone turned up many times. The rearrangement joins TRBV6-1 to TRBJ2-2; 9 bases align to TRBD1. Germline assignment: CDR1 MNHNS and CDR2 SASEGT. The length of the CDR3 is 16 residues. The trim removed 2 bases at V and 4 bases at J, leaving 5 bases unmatched. For the CDR3, the DNA is TGTGCCAGCAGTGAAAGGACAGGGGCGCGCACCGGGGAGCTGTTTTTT. It encodes CASSERTGARTGELFF.

The chain employs TRBV6-1 and TRBJ2-7; perhaps TRBD2 as D (7 bases). CDR1 and CDR2 (germline): MNHNS, SASEGT. Trimming shortened V by 8 bases and J by 7 bases, and 21 bases separated the two germline ends. The CDR3 runs to 14 residues. The CDR3 nucleotides read TGTGCCAGCCGGGCACGGGGGGCGCGGAATGAGCAGTACTTC. Residues: CASRARGARNEQYF.